What follows are 26 T cell receptor beta chains derived from one specimen sequenced in a study of blood T cells in healthy people across ages. The second PCR ran about 6 to 12 cycles with a sample-barcoded 5' primer and J-beta primers. TCRdb re-derived calls from the 5' RACE reads in MiXCR, one entry per CDR3 protein. The repertoire holds just over 1 million distinct CDR3 sequences, around 43% seen once, with approximately 17% in the top ten. The sample was blood. The receptor source for this set is a woman aged 60-70 years in good health.

The table lists this clonotype with a few counts. The V call is TRBV20-1, the J call TRBJ2-5; D tentatively reads TRBD1 or TRBD2 (5 bases each). Between the trimmed V and J ends, which lost 0 bases and 1 base, there was a span of 12 bases. CDR3 length: 15 amino acids. CDR1 DFQATT and CDR2 SNEGSKA come from the germline V gene (reference sequence). The CDR3 spells CSARDLTGPQETQYF. In nucleotides, the CDR3 is TGCAGTGCTAGAGATCTAACGGGACCCCAAGAGACCCAGTACTTC.

There are many counts of this clonotype. The chain joins TRBV11-2 to TRBJ2-7, with D unresolved. V was trimmed by 0 bases and J by 7 bases, leaving 10 bases between them. Germline CDR1 and CDR2: SGHAT and FQNNGV. CDR3 length: 13 residues. The CDR3 loop reads CASSLERSTEQYF. CDR3 bases: TGTGCCAGCAGCTTAGAAAGGTCCACAGAGCAGTACTTC. The variable domain in full, with the rest retrieved from reference TRBV11-2 and TRBJ2-7, is EAGVAQSPRYKIIEKRQSVAFWCNPISGHATLYWYQQILGQGPKLLIQFQNNGVVDDSQLPKDRFSAERLKGVDSTLKIQPAKLEDSAVYLCASSLERSTEQYFGPGTRLTVT.

As to this clonotype: The germline gene is not matched at one end of the junction; a read error may be the cause. DNA of the CDR3: TGCAGTGCTATTGATGGCGGGAGCTACAAGCAGTACTTC. As protein: CSAIDGGSYKQYF. The chain joins TRBV20-1 to TRBJ2-7; 7 bases align to TRBD2. The length of the CDR3 is 13 residues. Germline V gives CDR1 DFQATT, CDR2 SNEGSKA (reference sequence).

This sequence joins TRBV11-2 and TRBJ1-1; unclear D gene. The CDR3 sequence is 16 residues long. Trimming cost V 6 bases and J 0 bases, with 17 bases left between them. Germline CDR1 and CDR2: SGHAT and FQNNGV. The CDR3 spells CASRPATGSMNTEAFF. The CDR3 nucleotides read TGTGCCAGCAGGCCGGCTACCGGGTCCATGAACACTGAAGCTTTCTTT.

The J gene is TRBJ2-7, the V gene TRBV18, with D perhaps assigned TRBD1 or TRBD2 (6 bases each). CDR1 and CDR2 (germline): KGHSH, LQKENI. The CDR3 is 14 amino acids. The V end was cut by 3 bases, the J end by 7 bases, with 16 bases between. CDR3 sequence reads: CASSPAGAAGEQYF. The CDR3, as DNA: TGTGCCAGCTCACCGGCAGGGGCGGCGGGGGAGCAGTACTTC.

The J gene is TRBJ2-4, the V gene TRBV3-1; D unresolved. The V gene lost 1 base and the J gene lost 13 bases, with 20 bases spanning the gap. Germline CDR1 and CDR2: LGHDT and YNNKEL (reference sequence). The CDR3 covers 15 residues. The chain's CDR3 is CASSQVALGTDTQYF. The DNA of the CDR3 is TGTGCCAGCAGCCAAGTCGCCCTCGGCACAGATACGCAGTACTTC.

The J gene is TRBJ1-6, the V gene TRBV30; a possible D gene is TRBD1 (6 bases). Germline CDR1 GTSNPN, CDR2 SVGIG (reference sequence). The CDR3 is made up of 15 amino acids. V lost 0 bases to trimming and J lost 14 bases, with 20 bases between them. Here the CDR3 DNA reads TGTGCCTGGAGTGTGAATATCGGACAGCGACTCGCCCTCCACTTT. It translates to CAWSVNIGQRLALHF.

The chain is built from TRBV4-1 and TRBJ2-7, with 8 bases identical to TRBD1. Unmatched junction bases numbered 6, after V lost 4 bases and J lost 1 base. CDR1 is MGHRA, CDR2 YSYEKL, per germline. The CDR3 sequence is 15 residues long. CDR3 DNA sequence: TGCGCCAGCAGCCGAACACAGGGGGGTTCCTACGAGCAGTACTTC. Residues: CASSRTQGGSYEQYF.

V and J are TRBV5-1 and TRBJ1-2; D gene unclear. The CDR3 totals 14 residues. CDR1 and CDR2 from the germline V gene are SGHRS and YFSETQ. V lost 4 bases, J lost 0 bases, and 10 bases lay in between. The DNA of the CDR3 is TGCGCCAGCAGCCCTCCGACACCTAACTATGGCTACACCTTC. Amino acids: CASSPPTPNYGYTF.

CDR3 region: CASSLETGNSNEQYF. CDR3 in DNA: TGTGCCAGCAGCTTAGAAACAGGGAACTCCAATGAGCAGTACTTC. The J gene is TRBJ2-5, the V gene TRBV7-9, with D tentatively TRBD1 (6 bases). The V end was cut by 1 base, the J end by 11 bases, with 20 bases between. The CDR3 contains 15 residues. Germline lookup yields CDR1 SEHNR and CDR2 FQNEAQ (reference sequence).

V and J are TRBV12-3 or TRBV12-4 and TRBJ1-5; 11 nucleotides align to TRBD1. The V gene end was trimmed by 11 bases and the J gene end by 6 bases; junction bases not matched to a gene: 9. The CDR3 spans 14 residues. The CDR3 region is CAGILGTGGQPQHF. The DNA for the CDR3 is TGTGCCGGCATCCTCGGGACAGGGGGTCAGCCCCAGCATTTT.

The chain combines TRBV25-1 with TRBJ2-5; D is possibly TRBD1 (6 bases). V lost 3 bases, J lost 5 bases, and 13 bases lay in between. Germline V lookup: CDR1 MGHDK, CDR2 SYGVNS. This CDR3 region has 14 residues. The CDR3 DNA follows: TGTGCCAGCAGTGACAGGGGCGCCACGGAGACCCAGTACTTC. Encoded protein: CASSDRGATETQYF.

The rearrangement uses TRBV4-1 and TRBJ2-1, with TRBD2 matching over 11 bases. CDR3 size: 15 residues. CDR1 is MGHRA and CDR2 is YSYEKL in the germline V gene. V shed 6 bases and J 9 bases; nucleotides not matched to a gene: 10. CDR3 sequence: CASRQLAGAFLEQFF. As DNA, the CDR3 is TGCGCCAGCAGACAACTAGCGGGGGCCTTCCTTGAGCAGTTCTTC.

This clonotype has a handful of counts. The chain couples TRBV27 to TRBJ2-2; 11 bases fit TRBD2. V gave up 5 bases and J gave up 8 bases; unmatched junction bases: 10. Germline CDR1 reads MNHEY; CDR2 reads SMNVEV (reference sequence). The CDR3 has 16 amino acids. The chain's CDR3 is CASSLLAGAVSGELFF. In DNA, the CDR3 is TGTGCCAGCAGTCTACTAGCGGGAGCAGTATCGGGGGAGCTGTTTTTT.

The chain uses TRBV24-1 and TRBJ2-4; D gene ambiguous. Germline V CDR1 and CDR2: KGHDR, SFDVKD. Trimming took 9 bases from V and 0 from J, leaving 11 bases between them. The CDR3 covers 14 residues. DNA for the CDR3: TGTGCCACCGGACCTAATTTAGCCAAAAACATTCAGTACTTC. Translation: CATGPNLAKNIQYF.

This clonotype was detected many times. The gene calls are TRBV6-6 and TRBJ1-5, with D tentatively TRBD1 (6 bases). Trimming removed 0 bases at V and 7 bases at J, with 10 bases between. There are 14 residues in the CDR3. From germline, CDR1 is MNHNY and CDR2 SVGAGI (reference sequence). CDR3 loop: CASSYSGGGQPQHF. In nucleotides, the CDR3 is TGTGCCAGCAGTTACTCCGGGGGCGGGCAGCCCCAGCATTTT.

This clonotype showed up just a few times. V gene TRBV4-1 combines with J gene TRBJ2-1, with D maybe TRBD1 (5 bases). CDR3 length equals 17 residues. Trimming took 3 bases from V and 2 from J, leaving 17 bases between them. The germline V gene encodes CDR1 MGHRA and CDR2 YSYEKL. The CDR3 here is CASSHPTGGVTYNEQFF. The CDR3 DNA follows: TGCGCCAGCAGCCACCCTACAGGTGGCGTAACCTACAATGAGCAGTTCTTC.

This clonotype has just a few counts. The V gene is TRBV7-2, the J gene TRBJ1-1; no clear D. This CDR3 comprises 14 residues. Per germline, CDR1 SGHTA and CDR2 FQGNSA. The V end lost 1 base, the J end lost 1 base, and 7 bases lay between the germline ends. As DNA, the CDR3 is TGTGCCAGCAGCTTAGGTGGTAGGAACACTGAAGCTTTCTTT. Its translation: CASSLGGRNTEAFF.

A few counts support this clonotype. The chain joins TRBV2 to TRBJ2-6, with D uncertain. The CDR3 has 16 residues. V was trimmed by 5 bases and J by 4 bases, leaving 15 bases between them. Germline CDR1 is SNHLY and CDR2 is FYNNEI. CDR3 sequence reads: CASSSREVTGANVLTF. CDR3 sequence (DNA): TGTGCCAGCAGTTCTAGGGAAGTTACCGGGGCCAACGTCCTGACTTTC.

This clonotype has only a few counts. The chain couples TRBV4-1 to TRBJ2-7; possible D gene TRBD1, 5 bases. V lost 3 bases, J lost 2 bases, and 14 bases lay in between. Germline V gives CDR1 MGHRA, CDR2 YSYEKL. The CDR3 extends over 15 amino acids. The CDR3 reads CASSQADSVTYEQYF. CDR3 DNA sequence: TGCGCCAGCAGCCAGGCAGACAGCGTTACCTACGAGCAGTACTTC.

This clonotype was detected many times. This chain connects TRBV9 to TRBJ2-3, with D maybe TRBD1 (5 bases). This CDR3 contains 15 residues. V was cut by 0 bases and J by 3 bases, with 11 bases left in between. The germline CDR1 and CDR2 sequences are SGDLS and YYNGEE. The chain's CDR3 is CASSVGGHLTDTQYF. In nucleotides, the CDR3 is TGTGCCAGCAGCGTAGGCGGACATCTGACAGATACGCAGTATTTT.

The chain uses TRBV2 and TRBJ2-7, with 11 bases matching TRBD2. The V gene end was trimmed by 4 bases and the J gene end by 4 bases; junction bases not matched to a gene: 9. The germline V gene has CDR1 SNHLY and CDR2 FYNNEI. The CDR3 runs 16 residues. CDR3 residues: CASSGVMTSGKYEQYF. CDR3 bases: TGTGCCAGCAGTGGAGTGATGACTAGCGGGAAATACGAGCAGTACTTC.

This clonotype came up a few times. The chain links TRBV20-1 to TRBJ2-5; 9 bases match TRBD2. The DNA end is more similar to TRBJ2-7, so the J call may be wrong. The germline V gene encodes CDR1 DFQATT and CDR2 SNEGSKA (reference sequence). The CDR3 is 14 residues long. DNA of the CDR3: TGCAGTGCTAACTCGGCTGCGGGAGGGTACGAGCAGTACTTC. Its translation is CSANSAAGGYEQYF.

The V and J genes are TRBV20-1 and TRBJ2-7; D call uncertain. CDR3 length: 15 amino acids. V dropped 1 base and J dropped 0 bases, with 13 bases sitting between them. The V gene's germline CDR1 is DFQATT and CDR2 SNEGSKA (reference sequence). The CDR3 region is CSARVSGGGSYEQYF. The DNA for the CDR3 is TGCAGTGCTAGAGTTTCAGGTGGCGGCTCCTACGAGCAGTACTTC.

This clonotype was seen a few times. This chain joins TRBV5-1 and TRBJ2-2; unclear D gene. V shed 2 bases and J shed 6 bases, with 20 bases lying between them. Per the germline V gene, CDR1 is SGHRS and CDR2 is YFSETQ. The CDR3 has 17 amino acids. DNA for the CDR3: TGCGCCAGCAGCTTCGCTACCAAGTCACAAAACCCCGGGGAGCTGTTTTTT. Its translation: CASSFATKSQNPGELFF.

V usage is TRBV2 and J usage is TRBJ2-4; D perhaps matches TRBD2 (6 bases). CDR3 length equals 14 residues. V lost 8 bases and J lost 0, with 11 bases in between. Germline-derived CDR1 and CDR2 are SNHLY and FYNNEI. CDR3 bases: TGTGCCAGCGAGGTCGGGGGAGCCAAAAACATTCAGTACTTC. Its translation is CASEVGGAKNIQYF. Full variable domain (missing parts from reference TRBV2 and TRBJ2-4): EPEVTQTPSHQVTQMGQEVILRCVPISNHLYFYWYRQILGQKVEFLVSFYNNEISEKSEIFDDQFSVERPDGSNFTLKIRSTKLEDSAMYFCASEVGGAKNIQYFGAGTRLSVL.